This TCR beta chain was captured in a study of T cells after yellow fever vaccination. Regarding the study as a whole: In post-booster samples, most primary-vaccination clones reappeared (approximately 96% CD4, roughly 88% CD8). Although most clonotypes did not, a small share appeared in both CD4 and CD8 compartments.

Via MiXCR, TCRdb re-called the 5' RACE reads, giving one row per CDR3 protein. The table lists 250,000 to 400,000 distinct CDR3 sequences, approximately 4.3% of them singletons. CDR1 and CDR2 (germline): SGHKS, YYEKEE (reference sequence). V lost 4 bases and J 6 bases, leaving 17 bases between the germline ends. The CDR3 runs to 15 residues. Ten or more counts support this clonotype. Its matching antigen is unknown. V usage is TRBV5-5 and J usage is TRBJ1-5; TRBD1 might be the D (5 bases). Sequences were derived from PBMCs, sampled 15 days after the yellow fever booster vaccination. This clonotype was obtained from a young man who received the YFV17D yellow fever vaccine. The CDR3 region has the DNA TGTGCCAGCAGCCCCGCTGGGCGGGGGACTCAGCCCCAGCATTTT. Its translation: CASSPAGRGTQPQHF.